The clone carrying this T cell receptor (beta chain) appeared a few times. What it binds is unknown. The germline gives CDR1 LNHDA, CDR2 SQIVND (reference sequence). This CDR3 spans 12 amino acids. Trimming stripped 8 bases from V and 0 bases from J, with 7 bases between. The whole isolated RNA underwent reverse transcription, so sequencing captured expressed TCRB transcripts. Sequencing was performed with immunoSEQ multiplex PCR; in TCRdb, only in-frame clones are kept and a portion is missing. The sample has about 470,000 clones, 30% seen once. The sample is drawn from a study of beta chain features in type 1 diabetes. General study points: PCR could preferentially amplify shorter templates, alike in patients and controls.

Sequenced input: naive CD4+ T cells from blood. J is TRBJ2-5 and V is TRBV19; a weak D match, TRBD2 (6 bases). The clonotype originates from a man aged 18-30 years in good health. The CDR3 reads CASRDYQETQYF. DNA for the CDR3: TGTGCCAGTCGGGACTACCAAGAGACCCAGTACTTC.